These 11 T cell receptor beta chains share one sample of origin, sequenced in a study of cytomegalovirus exposure and HLA in healthy donors. Sequenced by immunoSEQ multiplex PCR; TCRdb stores in-frame clones only, minus some. The repertoire consists of more than 100,000 clones, with 88% occurring once and the leading ten covering approximately 1.3%. The sequenced sample consisted of PBMCs. The receptors derive from a man younger than 40 in good health and CMV-seronegative.

The V call is TRBV29-1, the J call TRBJ1-2; D unresolved. V was trimmed by 4 bases and J by 4 bases, leaving 7 bases between them. The CDR3 has 11 residues. The germline V gene has CDR1 SQVTM and CDR2 ANQGSEA. CDR3 nucleotide sequence: TGCAGCGTTGTGTCCGGCTATGGCTACACCTTC. Protein: CSVVSGYGYTF.

This clone was seen more than once but under ten times. This chain links TRBV7-9 with TRBJ2-1, with a tentative D call TRBD2 (6 bases). This CDR3 is 15 amino acids long. Trimming took off 1 base at V and 3 bases at J, with 10 bases between the two ends. CDR1 and CDR2 (germline): SEHNR, FQNEAQ (reference sequence). CDR3 coding DNA: TGTGCCAGCAGCTTAGTTAGCGGCCGCTACAATGAGCAGTTCTTC. Its protein is CASSLVSGRYNEQFF.

This chain joins TRBV6-6 and TRBJ2-7; 8 bases match TRBD2. The CDR3 loop spans 14 amino acids. Unmatched junction bases numbered 8, after V lost 4 bases and J lost 6 bases. Germline CDR1 reads MNHNY; CDR2 reads SVGAGI (reference sequence). The CDR3 nucleotides read TGTGCCAGCAGTTCCTTAGGGGCGGGGGGCGAGCAGTACTTC. Amino acid sequence: CASSSLGAGGEQYF.

This chain links TRBV5-1 with TRBJ2-7, with TRBD2 matching 13 bases. Germline CDR1 reads SGHRS; CDR2 reads YFSETQ. V dropped 4 bases and J dropped 2; count of bases not matched to a gene: 9. This CDR3 spans 17 amino acids. This CDR3 reads CASSRITGTSGTYEQYF. Written as DNA, the CDR3 is TGCGCCAGCAGCCGAATTACCGGGACTAGCGGGACCTACGAGCAGTACTTC.

This clone was detected only once. V gene TRBV4-1 combines with J gene TRBJ1-5; 8 bases line up with TRBD1. The germline gives CDR1 MGHRA, CDR2 YSYEKL. The CDR3 extends over 15 amino acids. The V and J ends lost 4 bases and 5 bases, in that order; junction bases with no gene match: 7. DNA for the CDR3: TGCGCCAGCAGCCTTGACAGGGGCGAGTATCAGCCCCAGCATTTT. Protein: CASSLDRGEYQPQHF.

The chain couples TRBV15 to TRBJ1-1; the match to TRBD1 covers 7 bases. J lost 1 base, V lost 3 bases, and 5 bases had no gene match. CDR3 length: 15 residues. Germline V CDR1 and CDR2: LNHNV, YYDKDF (reference sequence). This chain's CDR3 is CATSRQQGWNTEAFF. CDR3 in DNA: TGTGCCACCAGCAGGCAACAGGGGTGGAACACTGAAGCTTTCTTT.

V is TRBV18 and J is TRBJ2-2; D perhaps matches TRBD1 (5 bases). Trimming took off 6 bases at V and 6 bases at J, with 17 bases between the two ends. The CDR3 has 15 residues. The germline V gene encodes CDR1 KGHSH and CDR2 LQKENI. As DNA, the CDR3 is TGTGCCAGCTCCCCTCAGGGCTCTTGGTCCGGGGAGCTGTTTTTT. Translating it yields CASSPQGSWSGELFF.

The table lists this clone with a count of one. The chain recombines TRBV5-4 with TRBJ1-1; tentatively, D is TRBD1 (6 bases). Germline V lookup: CDR1 SGHNT, CDR2 YYREEE (reference sequence). The V end was cut by 3 bases, the J end by 1 base, with 13 bases between. The CDR3 runs to 15 residues. This chain's CDR3 is CASSSGTTWNTEAFF. The CDR3 bases are TGTGCCAGCAGCTCGGGGACAACCTGGAACACTGAAGCTTTCTTT.

This rearrangement joins TRBV5-1 to TRBJ2-3; 11 nucleotides agree with TRBD1. This CDR3 contains 14 residues. Germline V gene lookup returns CDR1 SGHRS and CDR2 YFSETQ. The V and J ends lost 5 bases and 4 bases, in that order; junction bases with no gene match: 3. The CDR3 region is CASSPDRGPDTQYF. CDR3 DNA sequence: TGCGCCAGCAGTCCGGACAGGGGGCCAGATACGCAGTATTTT.

This clone has only a few counts. Other nucleotide sequences in the sample specify the same CDR3. The gene calls are TRBV27 and TRBJ1-5; perhaps TRBD1 as D (5 bases). The germline V gene has CDR1 MNHEY and CDR2 SMNVEV (reference sequence). The V gene lost 2 bases and the J gene lost 7 bases, with 6 bases spanning the gap. The CDR3 has 12 amino acids. CDR3 sequence: CASSLGGQPQHF. DNA for the CDR3: TGTGCCAGCAGTTTAGGGGGGCAGCCCCAGCATTTT.

The chain carries TRBV23-1 and TRBJ1-5; D might be TRBD1 (5 bases). TRBV23-1 is an ORF; its function is uncertain. V gave up 0 bases and J gave up 9 bases, with 18 bases separating them. CDR3 length: 16 residues. Written as DNA, the CDR3 is TGCGCCAGCAGTCAATCTGCTGCGGGGACCAGGTGGCCCCAGCATTTT. Encoded protein: CASSQSAAGTRWPQHF.